This is a list of T cell receptor beta chains from one sample in a study of cytomegalovirus exposure and HLA in healthy donors. Using immunoSEQ multiplex PCR, the repertoire was profiled, and TCRdb retains in-frame clones only, with some absent. The sample contains approximately 140,000 clones, approximately 77% of which appear only once. The source material was PBMCs. The receptors shown here come from a woman aged 50 to 65 in good health and CMV-seronegative. CDR3s leave out the opening cysteine and the closing phenylalanine or tryptophan. The order of the fields is D gene, clone size, V gene, J gene, CDR3 protein. The D gene is left open where the match is weak. The size of a clone is reported for some rows only, either as once, few or many, or as a class for expanded clones.

TRBD1	NA	TRBV5-6	TRBJ2-1	ASSFRDRGYNEQF
NA	NA	TRBV27	TRBJ2-3	ASSLLAGLRADTQY
NA	NA	TRBV2	TRBJ2-5	ASSEVRGQETQY
NA	NA	TRBV7-2	TRBJ1-1	ASSLYGRTNTEAF
TRBD2	NA	TRBV28	TRBJ2-3	ASRPRGGLAENTQY
NA	NA	TRBV2	TRBJ1-1	ASSTHREAF
NA	once	TRBV6-5	TRBJ1-5	ASSYEGNQPQH
NA	once	TRBV4-3	TRBJ2-7	ASSQDLSGAVYEQY
TRBD1	NA	TRBV13	TRBJ1-2	ASSYDRAHGYT
TRBD1	NA	TRBV7-2	TRBJ1-3	ASSGRTGKRDTIY
NA	NA	TRBV5-1	TRBJ1-5	ASSLGAENQPQH
TRBD1	NA	TRBV10-3	TRBJ1-1	AISVTGGPEAF
TRBD1	few	TRBV2	TRBJ1-1	ASSGQGSGTEAF
NA	NA	TRBV5-6	TRBJ1-6	ASSLSAPGHGDRALH
TRBD2	NA	TRBV29-1	TRBJ2-1	SVEGGGNEQF